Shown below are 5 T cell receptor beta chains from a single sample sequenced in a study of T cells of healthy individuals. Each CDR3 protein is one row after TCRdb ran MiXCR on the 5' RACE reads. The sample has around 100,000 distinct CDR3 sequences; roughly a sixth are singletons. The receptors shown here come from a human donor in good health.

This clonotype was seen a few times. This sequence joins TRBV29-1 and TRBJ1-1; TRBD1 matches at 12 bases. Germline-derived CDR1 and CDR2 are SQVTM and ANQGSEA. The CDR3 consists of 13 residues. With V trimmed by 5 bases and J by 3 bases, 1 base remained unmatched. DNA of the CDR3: TGCAGCGTTAGGGACAGGGGGCACACTGAAGCTTTCTTT. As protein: CSVRDRGHTEAFF.

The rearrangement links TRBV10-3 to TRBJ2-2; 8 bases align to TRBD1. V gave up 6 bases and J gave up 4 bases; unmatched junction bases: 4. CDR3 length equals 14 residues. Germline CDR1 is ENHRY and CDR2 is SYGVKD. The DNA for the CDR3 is TGTGCCATCAGAGGACAGGGTGGCACCGGGGAGCTGTTTTTT. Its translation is CAIRGQGGTGELFF.

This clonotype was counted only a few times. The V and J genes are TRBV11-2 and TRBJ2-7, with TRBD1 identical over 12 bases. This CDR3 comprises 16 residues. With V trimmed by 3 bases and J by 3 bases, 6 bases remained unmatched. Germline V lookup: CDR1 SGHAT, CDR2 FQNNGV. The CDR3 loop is CASSFFGTGGVYEQYF. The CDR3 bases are TGTGCCAGCAGCTTTTTCGGGACAGGGGGCGTCTACGAGCAGTACTTC.

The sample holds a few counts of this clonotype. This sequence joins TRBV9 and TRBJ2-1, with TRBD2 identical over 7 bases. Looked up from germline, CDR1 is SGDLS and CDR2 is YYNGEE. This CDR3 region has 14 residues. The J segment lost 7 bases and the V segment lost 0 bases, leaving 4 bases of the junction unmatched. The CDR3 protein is CASSVGTSENEQFF. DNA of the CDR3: TGTGCCAGCAGCGTAGGAACTAGCGAAAATGAGCAGTTCTTC.

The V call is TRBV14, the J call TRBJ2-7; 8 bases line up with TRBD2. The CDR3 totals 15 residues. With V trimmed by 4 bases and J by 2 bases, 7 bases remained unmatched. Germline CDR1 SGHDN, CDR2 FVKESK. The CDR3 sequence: CASSRLTSGAYEQYF. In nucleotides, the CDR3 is TGTGCCAGCAGCCGCCTAACTAGCGGAGCCTACGAGCAGTACTTC.